These T cell receptor beta chains were read from a single sample in a study of cytomegalovirus exposure and HLA in healthy donors. Assay: immunoSEQ multiplex PCR; the TCRdb copy retains only in-frame clones and omits some. The sample lists some 86,000 clones, 65% to 75% occurring once. Sequencing input: PBMCs. The receptors stem from a man aged 30-40 years in good health and CMV-seronegative. The CDR3 runs from the conserved cysteine through the conserved F or W. Fields, in order: CDR3 DNA, CDR3 protein, clone size, CDR3 length, V gene, J gene, D gene. The D gene is left open where the match is weak. Expanded clones are given a class, and other clones once, few, many or no size at all.

TGTGCCATCAGGGACAGTACCGGGGAGCTGTTTTTT	CAIRDSTGELFF	few	12	TRBV10-3	TRBJ2-2	NA
TGTGCCTGGAGTTTCCCCACGCCTAGGCAAGAGACCCAGTACTTC	CAWSFPTPRQETQYF	few	15	TRBV30	TRBJ2-5	NA
TGTGCCAGCAGCCTCATAGCGGTTTACGAGCAGTACTTC	CASSLIAVYEQYF	few	13	TRBV7-9	TRBJ2-7	NA
TGTGCCAGCAGTACACCTCCAGGGGGATTTGTAATGAACACTGAAGCTTTCTTT	CASSTPPGGFVMNTEAFF	NA	18	TRBV7-9	TRBJ1-1	TRBD1
TGTGCCAGCAGTGAAACAGGCGACCCTTCATATGGCTACACCTTC	CASSETGDPSYGYTF	NA	15	TRBV6-1	TRBJ1-2	NA
TGCGCCAGCAGCTTGGCACAGGGGATGAAGGATGGCTACACCTTC	CASSLAQGMKDGYTF	few	15	TRBV5-1	TRBJ1-2	TRBD1
TGCGCCAGCAGCCAAGATCCTGCGGAGACCCAGTACTTC	CASSQDPAETQYF	few	13	TRBV4-1	TRBJ2-5	NA
TGTGCCAGCAGTTTACCGCCCAGTCTAGTAGGGGTTAATGAGCAGTTCTTC	CASSLPPSLVGVNEQFF	NA	17	TRBV27	TRBJ2-1	NA
TGCGCCAGCACCATGGGGTCTAGCGCCTACGAGCAGTACTTC	CASTMGSSAYEQYF	NA	14	TRBV5-1	TRBJ2-7	NA
TGTGCCAGCGCGCCGGGACAGGAAAACTACGAGCAGTACTTC	CASAPGQENYEQYF	NA	14	TRBV18	TRBJ2-7	TRBD1
TGTGCCAGCAGTGCTAGGGAGGGAGAGACCCAGTACTTC	CASSAREGETQYF	NA	13	TRBV6-4	TRBJ2-5	TRBD2
TGTGCCAGCAGTTTCCGAGGGCCCTACGAGCAGTACTTC	CASSFRGPYEQYF	NA	13	TRBV27	TRBJ2-7	NA
TGTGCCTGGAGTGTGACAGTCTATGGCTACACCTTC	CAWSVTVYGYTF	NA	12	TRBV30	TRBJ1-2	NA
TGTGCCAGCAGCTTACAGACAGGGGCCTACGAGCAGTACTTC	CASSLQTGAYEQYF	NA	14	TRBV7-2	TRBJ2-7	TRBD1
TGTGCCAGCAGCTTGGCGGACAGGGGCGCCTATGGCTACACCTTC	CASSLADRGAYGYTF	NA	15	TRBV5-4	TRBJ1-2	TRBD1
TGCGCCAGCAGCCAAGAGGGCACTAGCGGGGGGGTAACAGATACGCAGTATTTT	CASSQEGTSGGVTDTQYF	NA	18	TRBV4-3	TRBJ2-3	TRBD2
TGTGCCGGGAGAGAACCGGGACTAGCGTTGTCCGAGCAGTACTTC	CAGREPGLALSEQYF	few	15	TRBV2	TRBJ2-7	TRBD2
TGCAGCGCTATTCCCGACTTGACTGTCCCCACTGAAGCTTTCTTT	CSAIPDLTVPTEAFF	NA	15	TRBV29-1	TRBJ1-1	NA
TGTGCCAGCAGCTTAGGAGTATCGAACACTGAAGCTTTCTTT	CASSLGVSNTEAFF	once	14	TRBV5-8	TRBJ1-1	NA
TGTGCCAGCAGCTTGGGGGGGCAGGGCCACGAGCAGTACTTC	CASSLGGQGHEQYF	NA	14	TRBV7-7	TRBJ2-7	NA
TGTGCCAGCAGTTACCTCCGGGGGGTAGCGGGATCAGATACGCAGTATTTT	CASSYLRGVAGSDTQYF	NA	17	TRBV6-9	TRBJ2-3	TRBD2
TGTGCCAGCAGTTCCAGGGGGCGGGCAACTGGAGCTTTCTTT	CASSSRGRATGAFF	NA	14	TRBV6-5	TRBJ1-1	TRBD1
TGTGCCAGTACGAGTGGGGCAGCGAACACCGGGGAGCTGTTTTTT	CASTSGAANTGELFF	once	15	TRBV19	TRBJ2-2	NA
TGTGCCAGCAGCTCGATGACTAGCGGGGGCTCCCTTCCGCAGTATTTT	CASSSMTSGGSLPQYF	NA	16	TRBV7-6	TRBJ2-3	TRBD2
TGTGCCAGCAACTCCCTACAGAATGAGCAGTTCTTC	CASNSLQNEQFF	NA	12	TRBV2	TRBJ2-1	NA
TGTGCCAGCAGTTCACAGGGGACACTGAACACTGAAGCTTTCTTT	CASSSQGTLNTEAFF	NA	15	TRBV6-5	TRBJ1-1	TRBD1
TGTGCCAGCAGCTCTGGACAGGTACGTCAGCCCCAGCATTTT	CASSSGQVRQPQHF	few	14	TRBV5-6	TRBJ1-5	TRBD1
TGTGCCAGTAGACCGACAGCCTCTGCAACTAATGAAAAACTGTTTTTT	CASRPTASATNEKLFF	NA	16	TRBV19	TRBJ1-4	NA
TGTGCCAGCAGCCTGGGTTGGGGACAGGGGTTGAGGGAGACCCAGTACTTC	CASSLGWGQGLRETQYF	NA	17	TRBV7-2	TRBJ2-5	TRBD1